This TCR beta chain is from a study of shared clonotypes between healthy human individuals (dated by TCRdb to the early 2020s). About the study as a whole: A few men and two women, aged 18 to 49 years, made up the cohort. To estimate repertoire size and how much clonotypes are shared between individuals, the study performed deep sequencing of blood TCR repertoires from five healthy adults. Different laboratories and diverse techniques were used to prepare libraries and sequence TCR repertoires, to increase sequencing depth and limit assay-specific biases. For each donor, CD4 naive and CD4 memory were each run on three plates, CD8 naive on two plates, and CD8 memory on one plate. Per donor, leukapheresis produced somewhere between about 0.85 and 9.5 billion PBMCs.

For this clone: This receptor's antigen is unknown. No quality values exist for individual bases; no much larger clone is one base distant.

The donors were healthy, HIV-negative adults with no recently reported acute infections or vaccinations. Every donor was a Caucasian adult living in Nashville, Tennessee, USA. CD4+ T cells were enriched through magnetic negative selection, after which naive cells were positively selected on CD45RA and the remaining negative fraction served as the memory subset. Blood was obtained by leukapheresis, after which PBMCs were separated by Ficoll-Histopaque density gradient centrifugation and cryopreserved in liquid nitrogen vapor phase. Purity and quantity of every magnetically sorted T cell population were checked by analytical flow cytometry. Each sorted fraction had its genomic DNA isolated and then quantified by UV absorbance on a Nanodrop 2000c. The CDR3 numbers 15 residues from cysteine through phenylalanine. The CDR3 DNA has 45 bases and is translated from base 1. Via the germline V gene, CDR1 is KGHSH and CDR2 LQKENI. After removal of 3 bases from V and 2 bases from J, the junction retains 4 bases not matched to a gene.

The paper's findings and limits, for the study overall: Compared with non-shared clonotypes, the clonotypes found in all four sorted-subset donors had higher generation probabilities. Because the study included a small number of donors, the genetic and exposure-history diversity represented was limited. Sharing across four donors was observed for approximately 4.6% of naive CD4, under 4% of naive CD8, roughly 2.4% of memory CD4, and approximately 0.41% of memory CD8 clonotypes. Larger estimated clonotype richness was generally found for naive subsets than for memory subsets. Pairwise subsampling indicated that sequencing depth was expected to affect the degree of clonotype sharing among donors. Rarefaction of sorted-subset datasets indicated incomplete sequencing despite the large sequencing depth. Sampling was limited to blood, and TCR repertoires in tissue likely differ from TCR repertoires in blood.

Using the deep immunoSEQ assay, TCR CDR3 regions were amplified from genomic DNA by multiplex PCR. Genomic DNA extracted from each cell subset was distributed evenly over all wells of several immunoSEQ 96-well plates, and each plate served as one replicate. For sorted subsets, 200 to 250 ng genomic DNA, equal to approximately 30,000 T cell genomes, was loaded into each replicate PCR. The purified libraries were quantified using a Qubit 3.0 fluorometer, sized with a Bioanalyzer 2100, and then quantified again using the KAPA Library Quantification kit. Every immunoSEQ 96-well plate was sequenced on a separate single-read 150-cycle Illumina NextSeq 550 flow cell. The study's own analysis went as follows. Because the immunoSEQ output held only junctional sequences and lacked quality scores, the filtering could not match the filtering applied to full-length reads. To assign V/J genes and CDR3, sequences were annotated using PyIR, a Python wrapper for IgBLAST v1.9, with IMGT germline references. Reads with weak V/J assignments (E-value above 1e-6), missing CDR3, stop codons, out-of-frame junctions, or ambiguous translated residues were removed. V3J clonotypes were defined as sequences sharing an identical inferred V gene, J gene, and CDR3 amino acid sequence. The percentage overlap between two repertoires was calculated by dividing the number of shared unique clonotypes by the size of the smaller repertoire. Three approaches were used to assess repertoire richness: RTK rarefaction, the Chao1 estimator, and Recon v2.1 estimates of unobserved clonotypes. Generation probabilities were computed with OLGA for all TCRbeta clonotypes obtained by the gDNA method from four donors. TCRdb took over this immuneACCESS table, retaining in-frame rearrangements with V and J assigned. Such tables are incomplete; in checked studies, under half of the missing clones stem from an unresolved V gene, and the remainder is unexplained. That table gives V, J and clone size, and the DNA gave D and trimming. The sample contains roughly 1 million clones, about 75% of them found a single time. Approximately 1.5% of the sample is in the top ten clones.

This TCR was sampled from a man between 18 and 35 years old in good health. The sample was memory CD4+ T cells sorted from blood. Sample cell subset or site, as interpreted from the label and publication: CD45RA-negative fraction. The rearranged chain carries TRBV18 and TRBJ2-3; 8 middle bases align to TRBD1. The DNA is as follows: TGTGCCAGCTCACCTGGGGACAGGAACACAGATACGCAGTATTTT. Translated, it reads CASSPGDRNTDTQYF.